Included here is one TCR beta chain sequence, with context. The CDR3 has 14 residues. The junction had 4 bases not matched to a gene; V was cut back by 0 bases and J by 6 bases. Germline CDR1 MGHRA, CDR2 YSYEKL. Both 60 Vbeta primers and 13 Jbeta primers went into the PCR. Profiling relied on immunoSEQ multiplex PCR, and the TCRdb table lists in-frame clones only, not all of them. The repertoire holds 99,000 or so clones, around 80% seen once, with roughly 5.7% in the top ten. This entry comes from a study of cytomegalovirus exposure and HLA in healthy donors. This clonotype was obtained from a male donor in good health and CMV-seronegative. V and J are TRBV4-1 and TRBJ2-7; TRBD2 aligns across 8 bases. The sequenced material came from PBMCs. This chain's CDR3 is CASSQDGRASEQYF. The CDR3 nucleotides read TGCGCCAGCAGCCAAGACGGGAGGGCCTCCGAGCAGTACTTC.